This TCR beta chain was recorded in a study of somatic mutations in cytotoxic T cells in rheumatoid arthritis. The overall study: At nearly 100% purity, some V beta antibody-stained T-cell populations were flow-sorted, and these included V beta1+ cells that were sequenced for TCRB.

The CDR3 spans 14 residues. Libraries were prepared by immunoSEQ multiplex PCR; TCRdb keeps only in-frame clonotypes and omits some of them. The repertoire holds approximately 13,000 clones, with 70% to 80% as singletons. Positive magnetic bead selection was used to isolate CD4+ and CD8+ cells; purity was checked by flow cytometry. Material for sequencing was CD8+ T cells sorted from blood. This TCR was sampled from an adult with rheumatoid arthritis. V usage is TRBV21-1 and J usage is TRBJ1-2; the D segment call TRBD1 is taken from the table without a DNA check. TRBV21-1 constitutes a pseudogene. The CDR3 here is CASSTKTGVGGYTF. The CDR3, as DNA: TGTGCCAGCAGCACCAAGACAGGGGTGGGGGGCTACACCTTC.